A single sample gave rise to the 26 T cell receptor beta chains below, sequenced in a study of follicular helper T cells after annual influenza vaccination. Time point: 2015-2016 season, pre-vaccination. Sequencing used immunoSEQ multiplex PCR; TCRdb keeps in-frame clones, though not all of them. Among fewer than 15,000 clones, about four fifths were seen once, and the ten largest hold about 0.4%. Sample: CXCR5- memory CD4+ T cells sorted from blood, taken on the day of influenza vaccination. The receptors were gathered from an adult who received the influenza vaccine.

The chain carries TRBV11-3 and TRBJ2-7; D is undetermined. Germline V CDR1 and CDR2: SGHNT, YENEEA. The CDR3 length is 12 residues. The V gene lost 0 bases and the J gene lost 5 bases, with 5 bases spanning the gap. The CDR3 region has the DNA TGTGCCAGCAGCTTAGATTCCAACGAGCAGTACTTC. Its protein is CASSLDSNEQYF.

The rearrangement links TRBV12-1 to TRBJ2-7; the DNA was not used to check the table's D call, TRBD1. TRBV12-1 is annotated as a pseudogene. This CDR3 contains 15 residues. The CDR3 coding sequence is TGTGCCAGCAGCGTCCCCGCGGACAGGGCCTACGAGCAGTACTTC. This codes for CASSVPADRAYEQYF.

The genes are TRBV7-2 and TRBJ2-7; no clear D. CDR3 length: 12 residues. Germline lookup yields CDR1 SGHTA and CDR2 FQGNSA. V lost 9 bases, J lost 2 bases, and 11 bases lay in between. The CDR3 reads CASTLGPYEQYF. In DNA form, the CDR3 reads TGTGCCAGTACTCTTGGGCCCTACGAGCAGTACTTC.

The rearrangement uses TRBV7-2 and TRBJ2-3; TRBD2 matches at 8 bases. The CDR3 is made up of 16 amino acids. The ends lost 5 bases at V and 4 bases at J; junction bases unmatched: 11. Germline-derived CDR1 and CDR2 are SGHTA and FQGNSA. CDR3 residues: CASSPTDGGAADTQYF. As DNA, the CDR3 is TGTGCCAGCAGCCCCACGGACGGGGGGGCAGCAGATACGCAGTATTTT.

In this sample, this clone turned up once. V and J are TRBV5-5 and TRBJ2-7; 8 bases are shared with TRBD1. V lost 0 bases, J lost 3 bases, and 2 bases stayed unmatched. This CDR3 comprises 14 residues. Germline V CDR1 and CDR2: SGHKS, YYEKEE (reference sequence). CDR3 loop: CASSLETGVYEQYF. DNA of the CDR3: TGTGCCAGCAGCTTGGAGACAGGGGTCTACGAGCAGTACTTC.

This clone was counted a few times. The CDR3 nucleotides read TGTGCCAGCAGCTTATCGCAGGGAGGGGAGACCCAGTACTTC. It translates to CASSLSQGGETQYF. The chain employs TRBV7-7 and TRBJ2-5; TRBD2 aligns across 7 bases. Unmatched junction bases numbered 5, after V lost 2 bases and J lost 5 bases. Germline V gene data show CDR1 as SSHAT and CDR2 as FNYEAQ (reference sequence). CDR3 length: 14 amino acids.

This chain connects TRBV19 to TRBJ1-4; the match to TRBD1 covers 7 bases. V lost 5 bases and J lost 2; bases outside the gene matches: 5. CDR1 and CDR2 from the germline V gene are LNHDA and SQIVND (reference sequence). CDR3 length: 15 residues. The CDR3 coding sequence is TGTGCCAGTAGTTCAAGACAGGGCACTAATGAAAAACTGTTTTTT. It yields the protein CASSSRQGTNEKLFF.

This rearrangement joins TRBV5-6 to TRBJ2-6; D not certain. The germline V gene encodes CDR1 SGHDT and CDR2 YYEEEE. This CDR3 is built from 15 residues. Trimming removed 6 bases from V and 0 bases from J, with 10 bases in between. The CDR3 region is CASTLGRSGANVLTF. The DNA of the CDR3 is TGTGCCAGCACCCTGGGCCGCTCTGGGGCCAACGTCCTGACTTTC. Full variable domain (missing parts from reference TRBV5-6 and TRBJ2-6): DAGVTQSPTHLIKTRGQQVTLRCSPKSGHDTVSWYQQALGQGPQFIFQYYEEEERQRGNFPDRFSGHQFPNYSSELNVNALLLGDSALYLCASTLGRSGANVLTFGAGSRLTVL.

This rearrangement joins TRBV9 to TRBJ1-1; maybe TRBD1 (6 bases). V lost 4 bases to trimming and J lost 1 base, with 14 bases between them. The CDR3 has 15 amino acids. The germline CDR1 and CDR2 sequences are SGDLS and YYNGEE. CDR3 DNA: TGTGCCAGCAGCCCAGGGGCCCTTAGGAACACTGAAGCTTTCTTT. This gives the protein CASSPGALRNTEAFF.

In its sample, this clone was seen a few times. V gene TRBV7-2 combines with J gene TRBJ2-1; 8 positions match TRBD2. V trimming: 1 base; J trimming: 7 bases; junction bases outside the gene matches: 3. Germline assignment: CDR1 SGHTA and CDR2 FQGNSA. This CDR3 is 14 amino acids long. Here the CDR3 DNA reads TGTGCCAGCAGCTTAGACCGGGGGGGTAATGAGCAGTTCTTC. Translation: CASSLDRGGNEQFF. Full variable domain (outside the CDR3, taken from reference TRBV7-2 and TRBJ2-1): GAGVSQSPSNKVTEKGKDVELRCDPISGHTALYWYRQSLGQGLEFLIYFQGNSAPDKSGLPSDRFSAERTGGSVSTLTIQRTQQEDSAVYLCASSLDRGGNEQFFGPGTRLTVL.

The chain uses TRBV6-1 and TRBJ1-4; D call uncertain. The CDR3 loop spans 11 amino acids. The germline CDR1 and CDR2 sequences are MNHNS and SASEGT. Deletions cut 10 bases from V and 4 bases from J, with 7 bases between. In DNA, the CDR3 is TGTGCCATCGGGTTTAATGAAAAACTGTTTTTT. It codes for CAIGFNEKLFF.

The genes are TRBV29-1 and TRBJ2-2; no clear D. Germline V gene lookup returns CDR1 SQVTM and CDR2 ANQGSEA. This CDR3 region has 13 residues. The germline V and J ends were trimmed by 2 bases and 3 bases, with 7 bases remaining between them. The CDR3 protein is CSVENRDTGELFF. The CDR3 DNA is TGCAGCGTTGAAAACAGAGACACCGGGGAGCTGTTTTTT.

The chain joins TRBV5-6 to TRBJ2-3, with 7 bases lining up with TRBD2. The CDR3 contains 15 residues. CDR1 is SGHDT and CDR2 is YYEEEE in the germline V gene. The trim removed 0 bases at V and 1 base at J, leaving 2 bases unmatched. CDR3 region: CASSLVAGGTDTQYF. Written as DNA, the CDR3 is TGTGCCAGCAGCTTGGTTGCGGGGGGCACAGATACGCAGTATTTT.

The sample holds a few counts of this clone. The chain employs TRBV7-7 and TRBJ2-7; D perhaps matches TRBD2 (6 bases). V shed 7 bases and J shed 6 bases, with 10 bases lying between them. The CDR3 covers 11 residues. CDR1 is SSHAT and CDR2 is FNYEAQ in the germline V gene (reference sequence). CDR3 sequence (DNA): TGTGCCAGCAACGTGACTAGCGAGCAGTACTTC. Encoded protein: CASNVTSEQYF.

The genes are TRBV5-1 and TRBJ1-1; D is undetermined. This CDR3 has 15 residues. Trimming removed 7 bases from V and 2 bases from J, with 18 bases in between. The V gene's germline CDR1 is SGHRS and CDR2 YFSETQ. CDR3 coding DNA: TGCGCCAGCCACCCACGACCAGGCGGAAACACTGAAGCTTTCTTT. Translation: CASHPRPGGNTEAFF.

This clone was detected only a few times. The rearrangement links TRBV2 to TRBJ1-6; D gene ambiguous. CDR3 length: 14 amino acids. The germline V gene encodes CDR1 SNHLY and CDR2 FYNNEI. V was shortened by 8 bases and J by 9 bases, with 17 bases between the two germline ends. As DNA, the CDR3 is TGTGCCAGCGTTCTCGAGACTGGAGGTTCACCCCTCCACTTT. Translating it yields CASVLETGGSPLHF.

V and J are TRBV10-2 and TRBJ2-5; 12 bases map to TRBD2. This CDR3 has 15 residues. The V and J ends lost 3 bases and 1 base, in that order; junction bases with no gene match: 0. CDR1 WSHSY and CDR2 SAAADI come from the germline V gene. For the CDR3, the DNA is TGCGCCAGCAGTGAACTAGCGGGGGGCCAAGAGACCCAGTACTTC. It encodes CASSELAGGQETQYF.

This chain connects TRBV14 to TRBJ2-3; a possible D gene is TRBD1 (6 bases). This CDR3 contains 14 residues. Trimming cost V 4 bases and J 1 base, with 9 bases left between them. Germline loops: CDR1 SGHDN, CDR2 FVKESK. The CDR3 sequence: CASSPYRGTDTQYF. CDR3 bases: TGTGCCAGCAGCCCTTACAGGGGCACAGATACGCAGTATTTT.

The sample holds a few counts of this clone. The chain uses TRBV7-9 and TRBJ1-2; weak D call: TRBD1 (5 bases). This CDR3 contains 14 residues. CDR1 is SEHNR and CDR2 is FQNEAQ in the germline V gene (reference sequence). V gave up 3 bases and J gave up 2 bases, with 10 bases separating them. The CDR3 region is CASSFRGFNYGYTF. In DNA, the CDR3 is TGTGCCAGCAGCTTTCGGGGCTTCAACTATGGCTACACCTTC.

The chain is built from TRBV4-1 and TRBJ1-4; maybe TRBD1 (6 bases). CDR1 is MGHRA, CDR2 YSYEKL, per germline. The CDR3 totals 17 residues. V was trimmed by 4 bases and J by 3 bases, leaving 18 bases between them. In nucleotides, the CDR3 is TGCGCCAGCAGCCCCCTCGGAACAGGGTACCCTAATGAAAAACTGTTTTTT. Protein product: CASSPLGTGYPNEKLFF.

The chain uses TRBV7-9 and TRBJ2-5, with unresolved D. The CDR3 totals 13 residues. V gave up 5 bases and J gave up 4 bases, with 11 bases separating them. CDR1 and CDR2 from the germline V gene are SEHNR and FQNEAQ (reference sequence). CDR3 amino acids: CASSPAYGETQYF. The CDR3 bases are TGTGCCAGCAGCCCCGCCTACGGAGAGACCCAGTACTTC.

In DNA, the CDR3 is TGTGCCAGCAGCCAAGAGGGTATCCAAGAGACCCAGTACTTC. Translating gives CASSQEGIQETQYF. The rearrangement uses TRBV4-2 and TRBJ2-5; D not resolved. The CDR3 loop spans 14 amino acids. Trimming pared 0 bases from V and 1 base from J, leaving 6 bases between. Germline V gene sequence: CDR1 LGHNA, CDR2 YNFKEQ.

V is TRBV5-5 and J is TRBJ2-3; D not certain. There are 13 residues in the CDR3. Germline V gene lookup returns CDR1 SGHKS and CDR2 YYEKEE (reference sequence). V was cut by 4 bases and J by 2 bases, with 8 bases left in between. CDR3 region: CASSPWVTDTQYF. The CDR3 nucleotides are TGTGCCAGCAGCCCCTGGGTCACAGATACGCAGTATTTT.

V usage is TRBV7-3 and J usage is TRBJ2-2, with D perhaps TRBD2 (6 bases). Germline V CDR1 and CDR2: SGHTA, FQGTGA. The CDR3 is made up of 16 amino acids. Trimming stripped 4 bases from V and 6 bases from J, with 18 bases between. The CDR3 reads CASSSPMTSSAGELFF. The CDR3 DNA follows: TGTGCCAGCAGCTCCCCTATGACTAGTTCCGCCGGGGAGCTGTTTTTT.

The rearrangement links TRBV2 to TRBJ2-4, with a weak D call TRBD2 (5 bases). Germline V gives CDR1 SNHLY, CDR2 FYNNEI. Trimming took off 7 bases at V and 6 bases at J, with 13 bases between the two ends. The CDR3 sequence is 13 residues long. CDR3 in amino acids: CASIYSRGNIQYF. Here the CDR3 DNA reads TGTGCCAGCATTTACAGTCGGGGAAACATTCAGTACTTC.

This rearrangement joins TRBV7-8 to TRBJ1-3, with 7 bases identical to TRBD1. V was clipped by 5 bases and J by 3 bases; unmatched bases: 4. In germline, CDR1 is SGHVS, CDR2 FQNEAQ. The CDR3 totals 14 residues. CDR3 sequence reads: CASSHRGSGNTIYF. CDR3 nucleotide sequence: TGTGCCAGCAGCCACAGGGGAAGTGGAAACACCATATATTTT.